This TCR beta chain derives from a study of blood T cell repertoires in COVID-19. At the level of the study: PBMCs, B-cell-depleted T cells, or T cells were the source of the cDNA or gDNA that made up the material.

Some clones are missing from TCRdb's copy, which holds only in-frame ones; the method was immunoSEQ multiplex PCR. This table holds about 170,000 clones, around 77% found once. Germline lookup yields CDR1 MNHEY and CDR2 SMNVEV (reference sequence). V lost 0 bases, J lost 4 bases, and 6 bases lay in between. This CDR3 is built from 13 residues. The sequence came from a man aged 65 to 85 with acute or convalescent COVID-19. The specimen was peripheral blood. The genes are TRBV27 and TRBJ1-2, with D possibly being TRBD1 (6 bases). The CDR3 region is CASSLSGGYGYTF. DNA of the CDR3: TGTGCCAGCAGTTTATCAGGGGGCTATGGCTACACCTTC.